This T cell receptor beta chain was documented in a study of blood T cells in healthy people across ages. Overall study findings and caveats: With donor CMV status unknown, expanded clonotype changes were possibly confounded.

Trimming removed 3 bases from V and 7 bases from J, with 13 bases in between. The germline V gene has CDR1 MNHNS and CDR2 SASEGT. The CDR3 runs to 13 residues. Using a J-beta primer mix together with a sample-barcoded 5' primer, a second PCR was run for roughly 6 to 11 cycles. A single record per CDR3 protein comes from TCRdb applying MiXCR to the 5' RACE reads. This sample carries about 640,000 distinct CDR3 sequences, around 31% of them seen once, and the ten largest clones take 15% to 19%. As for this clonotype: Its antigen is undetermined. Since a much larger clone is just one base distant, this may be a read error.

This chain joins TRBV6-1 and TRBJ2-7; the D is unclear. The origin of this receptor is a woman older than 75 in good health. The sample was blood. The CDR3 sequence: CASSEGFRDEQYF. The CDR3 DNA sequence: TGTGCCAGCAGTGAGGGATTTAGGGATGAGCAGTACTTC.